These 5 T cell receptor beta chains were all obtained from the same sample, sequenced in a study of OX40 agonist ivuxolimab in advanced cancers. This table comes from immunoSEQ multiplex PCR, and its TCRdb copy is limited to in-frame clones, with some not included. The sample includes around 95,000 clones, roughly 89% seen only once; the top ten take around 0.15%. This material consisted of CD4+ or CD8+ T cells sorted from blood, taken in a trial of the OX40 agonist ivuxolimab. The receptors originated from an adult with an advanced solid tumor such as melanoma, head and neck, liver or kidney cancer.

The chain employs TRBV28 and TRBJ2-4; 8 bases match TRBD2. CDR1 and CDR2 from the germline V gene are MDHEN and SYDVKM. The length of the CDR3 is 15 residues. V was clipped by 6 bases and J by 1 base; unmatched bases: 5. CDR3 DNA sequence: TGTGCCAGCAGCCGGCCGGGGGGGGCCAAAAACATTCAGTACTTC. Protein product: CASSRPGGAKNIQYF. The full variable domain, rest sourced from reference TRBV28 and TRBJ2-4, is DVKVTQSSRYLVKRTGEKVFLECVQDMDHENMFWYRQDPGLGLRLIYFSYDVKMKEKGDIPEGYSVSREKKERFSLILESASTNQTSMYLCASSRPGGAKNIQYFGAGTRLSVL.

CDR3: CASSLMGQPRETQYF. Written as DNA, the CDR3 is TGTGCCAGCAGCTTAATGGGACAGCCTAGGGAGACCCAGTACTTC. J is TRBJ2-5 and V is TRBV7-3; 7 nucleotides match TRBD1. Trimming at V came to 1 base and at J to 5 bases, leaving 7 bases not matched to a gene. CDR3 length equals 15 residues. CDR1 is SGHTA, CDR2 FQGTGA, per germline. The complete variable domain, with remaining parts taken from reference TRBV7-3 and TRBJ2-5, reads GAGVSQTPSNKVTEKGKYVELRCDPISGHTALYWYRQSLGQGPEFLIYFQGTGAADDSGLPNDRFFAVRPEGSVSTLKIQRTERGDSAVYLCASSLMGQPRETQYFGPGTRLLVL.

This sequence joins TRBV5-4 and TRBJ2-5; no clear D. Trimming took off 0 bases at V and 2 bases at J, with 8 bases between the two ends. From germline, CDR1 is SGHNT and CDR2 YYREEE (reference sequence). There are 14 residues in the CDR3. This chain's CDR3 is CASSLDRRQETQYF. The CDR3 DNA reads TGTGCCAGCAGCTTGGATCGCAGACAAGAGACCCAGTACTTC.

Written as DNA, the CDR3 is TGCAGCGTTGAGCCCATGACAGGGGAGAACACTGAAGCTTTCTTT. As protein: CSVEPMTGENTEAFF. The chain combines TRBV29-1 with TRBJ1-1, with 8 positions matching TRBD1. Looked up from germline, CDR1 is SQVTM and CDR2 is ANQGSEA. The CDR3 totals 15 residues. The V gene end was trimmed by 3 bases and the J gene end by 1 base; junction bases not matched to a gene: 7.

This chain links TRBV2 with TRBJ2-5; 11 nucleotides match TRBD2. The CDR3 totals 15 residues. CDR1 and CDR2 from the germline V gene are SNHLY and FYNNEI. Trimming at V came to 2 bases and at J to 4 bases, leaving 3 bases not matched to a gene. CDR3 residues: CASSESLAGGETQYF. CDR3 sequence (DNA): TGTGCCAGCAGTGAAAGCCTAGCGGGAGGAGAGACCCAGTACTTC.